This TCR beta chain was profiled in a study of a mutant IDH1 vaccine in newly diagnosed glioma. Across the study: Earlier care involved radiotherapy, temozolomide, or both, and the majority received both.

Here immunoSEQ multiplex PCR was the method, and the copy in TCRdb shows in-frame clones only, minus some. The sample carries 40,000 to 60,000 clones, approximately 79% recorded once. V shed 3 bases and J shed 4 bases, with 10 bases lying between them. Germline CDR1 is KGHSH and CDR2 is LQKENI. This CDR3 has 14 amino acids. Concerning this clone: No antigen is known for it.

Regarding time point: week 35, safety follow-up. Mutant IDH1 20-mer peptide, at 300 ug, made up each vaccine dose, with topical imiquimod. Material: PBMCs, obtained from a glioma patient whose treatment included an IDH1 peptide vaccine. The chain joins TRBV18 to TRBJ1-3; D gene uncertain. This receptor was taken from a man in his forties with glioma. For the CDR3, the DNA is TGTGCCAGCTCACCGATGAGTGGAGGAAACACCATATATTTT. This translates into CASSPMSGGNTIYF.